A selection of T cell receptor beta chains follows, all from one sample in a study of blood T cell repertoires in COVID-19. The repertoire was sequenced with immunoSEQ multiplex PCR; TCRdb's copy has only in-frame clones and lacks some. Of 200,000 to 300,000 clones in the sample, 75% to 90% were seen once. The sample was peripheral blood. These receptors came from a human donor in a cohort sampled during active COVID-19. The CDR3 runs from the conserved cysteine through the conserved F or W. The D gene is left open where the match is weak. The size of a clone is reported for some rows only, either as once, few or many, or as a class for expanded clones.

>-|TRBJ2-1|TRBV7-3|TRBD2
CASSTSGSYNEQFF
TGTGCCAGCAGCACTAGCGGGAGTTACAATGAGCAGTTCTTC
>-|TRBJ2-2|TRBV28|-
CASSFREEGTGELFF
TGTGCCAGCAGTTTCCGGGAAGAGGGAACCGGGGAGCTGTTTTTT
>-|TRBJ2-7|TRBV29-1|TRBD1
CSATRQGAYEQYF
TGCAGCGCGACCAGGCAGGGGGCCTACGAGCAGTACTTC
>-|TRBJ2-7|TRBV5-8|-
CASSPNRAGLGPRAREQYF
TGTGCCAGCAGCCCGAATCGGGCAGGGTTAGGCCCTCGGGCTCGAGAGCAGTACTTC
>-|TRBJ2-7|TRBV15|-
CATSRAARGFAYEQYF
TGTGCCACCAGCAGAGCGGCTAGGGGGTTCGCCTACGAGCAGTACTTC
>-|TRBJ1-2|TRBV28|-
CASSDQVGGDYGYTF
TGTGCCAGCAGTGATCAGGTGGGGGGTGACTATGGCTACACCTTC
>-|TRBJ1-6|TRBV6-5|-
CASNRDVGVDSPLHF
TGTGCCAGCAACCGAGACGTCGGGGTCGATTCACCCCTCCACTTT
>-|TRBJ2-7|TRBV20-1|TRBD2
CSASDQRGVDEQYF
TGCAGTGCTAGTGACCAGCGGGGGGTTGACGAGCAGTACTTC
>few|TRBJ2-2|TRBV11-2|-
CASRFTSTGELFF
TGTGCCAGCAGGTTTACTTCCACCGGGGAGCTGTTTTTT
>-|TRBJ1-2|TRBV6-5|-
CASSLTTGGLGYTF
TGTGCCAGCAGTCTCACCACGGGGGGGTTGGGCTACACCTTC
>-|TRBJ2-1|TRBV9|-
CASSVSSGGRGQFF
TGTGCCAGCAGCGTATCTTCTGGGGGCCGAGGGCAGTTCTTC
>once|TRBJ1-5|TRBV6-6|TRBD1
CASSKNDRDNQPQHF
TGTGCCAGCAGCAAAAACGACAGGGACAATCAGCCCCAGCATTTT
>-|TRBJ2-7|TRBV7-6|-
CASSDIAGRLLFGQYF
TGTGCCAGCAGCGACATTGCGGGGCGGCTCCTTTTCGGGCAGTACTTC